This is a list of T cell receptor beta chains from one sample in a study of blood T cell repertoires in COVID-19. Profiling relied on immunoSEQ multiplex PCR, and the TCRdb table lists in-frame clones only, not all of them. The sample consists of roughly 290,000 clones, approximately 85% of them appearing once. Sequencing was done on a sample of PBMCs or T cells enriched from blood (not recorded which). These receptor sequences come from a young woman who had recovered from COVID-19. Both conserved end residues are part of each CDR3. D genes are given only for firm matches. Only some rows state a clone size, as once, few, many or a class for expanded clones.

V	J	D	size	DNA	CDR3
TRBV7-9	TRBJ2-3	-	-	TGTTTGTCTGGCAGTTACACAGATACGCAGTATTTT	CLSGSYTDTQYF
TRBV30	TRBJ2-7	TRBD2	-	TGTGCCTGGAGTCCCAAGGGGACTAGATACTACGAGCAGTACTTC	CAWSPKGTRYYEQYF
TRBV10-3	TRBJ2-1	TRBD2	-	TGTGCCATCAGAAAGACCGGGGGGACCTACCACAAAGATGAGCAGTTCTTC	CAIRKTGGTYHKDEQFF
TRBV28	TRBJ1-1	TRBD1	-	TGTGCCAGCGTTCCTACAGGGGGCGAAACTGAAGCTTTCTTT	CASVPTGGETEAFF
TRBV15	TRBJ1-1	TRBD1	-	TGTGCCACCAGCGGAGGGACGGATTACAGGGGCGGGCCGAAAGCTTTCTTT	CATSGGTDYRGGPKAFF
TRBV12-3/TRBV12-4	TRBJ2-5	-	-	TGTGCCAGCAGTTTTGATAGAGAGACCCAGTACTTC	CASSFDRETQYF
TRBV5-1	TRBJ1-1	-	-	TGCGCCAGCAGCTCCGGAGATCTCACTGAAGCTTTCTTT	CASSSGDLTEAFF
TRBV11-2	TRBJ2-4	-	-	TGTGCCAGCAGCTTAGAGGCGGATCAGTACTTC	CASSLEADQYF
TRBV2	TRBJ1-6	-	-	TGTGCCAGCAGTGAAGAACAGCCTATTTCACCCCTCCACTTT	CASSEEQPISPLHF
TRBV7-6	TRBJ1-5	-	-	TGTGCCAGCAGCGCAACAGGCGGCAATCAGCCCCAGCATTTT	CASSATGGNQPQHF
TRBV12-3/TRBV12-4	TRBJ1-5	-	once	TGTGCCAGCAGTGGGGGGACCCAGCATTTT	CASSGGTQHF
TRBV19	TRBJ2-7	TRBD1	few	TGTGCCAGTAGTATCGGAAAGGGACAGGGACCCTACGAGCAGTACTTC	CASSIGKGQGPYEQYF
TRBV6-5	TRBJ1-3	TRBD1	-	TGTGCCAGTCGGACAGGGGGCTATGGGAACACCATATATTTT	CASRTGGYGNTIYF
TRBV5-4	TRBJ2-2	-	once	TGTGCCAGCAGCTTGGCGGTGGGGGCTAACACCGGGGAGCTGTTTTTT	CASSLAVGANTGELFF
TRBV6-6	TRBJ1-6	TRBD1	once	TGTGCCAGCTCTCTTAGGGGGCCGGATTCACCCCTCCACTTT	CASSLRGPDSPLHF
TRBV27	TRBJ1-1	-	few	TGTGCCAGCAGTTTACGGGGAAACGCTGAAGCTTTCTTT	CASSLRGNAEAFF
TRBV3-1/TRBV3-2	TRBJ2-3	TRBD2	-	TGTGCCAGTCGGCGGGGGGATAGCACAGATACGCAGTATTTT	CASRRGDSTDTQYF
TRBV5-1	TRBJ2-7	-	-	TGCGCCAGCAGCTCATCGGGGATTCGCTACGAGCAGTACTTC	CASSSSGIRYEQYF
TRBV7-3	TRBJ2-1	TRBD1	-	TGTGCCAGCAGCCCCCGGACAGGCCAAAGCTCCTACAATGAGCAGTTCTTC	CASSPRTGQSSYNEQFF
TRBV28	TRBJ2-5	-	-	TGTGCCAGCAGGGGGGCGGGAGAGACCCAGTACTTC	CASRGAGETQYF
TRBV28	TRBJ2-3	TRBD2	-	TGTGCCAGCCATAGCGGGGGAAACACAGATACGCAGTATTTT	CASHSGGNTDTQYF
TRBV7-2	TRBJ2-7	TRBD1	-	TGTGCCAGCAGCTTAACAGGGGACTACGAGCAGTACTTC	CASSLTGDYEQYF
TRBV20-1	TRBJ1-3	-	-	TGCAGTGCTAGTTTCGGTCAGGACACCATATATTTT	CSASFGQDTIYF
TRBV6-5	TRBJ1-1	TRBD1	-	TGTGCCAGCAGCACTGGGACAGCGAACACTGAAGCTTTCTTT	CASSTGTANTEAFF
TRBV27	TRBJ1-5	TRBD1	-	TGTGCCAGCAGTTTCAGGGGGAATCAGCCCCAGCATTTT	CASSFRGNQPQHF
TRBV2	TRBJ1-4	-	-	TGTGCCAGCGATGGTCTCGACAGCGGGAATGAAAAACTGTTTTTT	CASDGLDSGNEKLFF
TRBV7-8	TRBJ2-2	-	-	TGTGCCAGCAGCGTGGGACAGAACACCGGGGAGCTGTTTTTT	CASSVGQNTGELFF
TRBV5-5	TRBJ1-5	TRBD1	-	TGTGCCAGCAGCTTAACCCCAGGGGGCAATGGTCAGCCCCAGCATTTT	CASSLTPGGNGQPQHF
TRBV5-3	TRBJ2-2	TRBD2	-	TGTGCCAGAAGCGCGGGACTAGCGGGAGTAAACACCGGGGAGCTGTTTTTT	CARSAGLAGVNTGELFF
TRBV2	TRBJ1-4	-	-	TGTGCCAGCAGTGCAATGGGGCAGGGGAGGGTAAAACTGTTTTTT	CASSAMGQGRVKLFF
TRBV6-5	TRBJ1-3	TRBD1	-	TGTGCCACCGACAGGGATCGTATCTCTGGAAACACCATATATTTT	CATDRDRISGNTIYF
TRBV13	TRBJ2-7	TRBD2	-	TGTGCCAGCAGCCTCGGTGGACTAGCGATCTTCAACGAGCAGTACTTC	CASSLGGLAIFNEQYF
TRBV30	TRBJ1-4	TRBD1	-	TGTGCCTGGAGTCAAAACAGGGGTGAAAAACTGTTTTTT	CAWSQNRGEKLFF
TRBV7-9	TRBJ1-5	TRBD1	-	TGTGCCAGCAGCGCGCAACAGGGGGAAGGGGGTCAGCCCCAGCATTTT	CASSAQQGEGGQPQHF
TRBV6-5	TRBJ1-2	-	-	TGTGCCAGCACATTCGGAGGGGTCGGCTATGGCTACACCTTC	CASTFGGVGYGYTF
TRBV25-1	TRBJ2-2	TRBD2	once	TGTGCCAGCAGTGATACTACTAGCGGGACCACCGGGGAGCTGTTTTTT	CASSDTTSGTTGELFF
TRBV5-4	TRBJ2-7	-	-	TGTGCCAGCAGCTCCTGGGCGGGGGCAAGCTCCTACGAGCAGTACTTC	CASSSWAGASSYEQYF
TRBV10-3	TRBJ1-1	TRBD1	-	TGTGCCATCAGTGAGTCGACAGGGCCTAACACTGAAGCTTTCTTT	CAISESTGPNTEAFF
TRBV10-1	TRBJ2-1	-	once	TGCGCCAGCAGTGCCACGGGGAACGGGGTCAATGAGCAGTTCTTC	CASSATGNGVNEQFF
TRBV6-4	TRBJ2-7	TRBD1	once	TGTGCCAGCAGTGACTGGGGACAGGCTGAGACCTACGAGCAGTACTTC	CASSDWGQAETYEQYF
TRBV30	TRBJ1-4	-	-	TGTGCCTGGAGTGGGGCACCTGCAACTAATGAAAAACTGTTTTTT	CAWSGAPATNEKLFF
TRBV5-5	TRBJ2-1	-	once	TGTGCCAGCAGCTTCTGGTCAAGCGAGAGCTCCTACAATGAGCAGTTCTTC	CASSFWSSESSYNEQFF
TRBV20-1	TRBJ1-5	-	-	TGCAGTGCTAGTGACGCCCGGGGATCTTATCAGCCCCAGCATTTT	CSASDARGSYQPQHF
TRBV7-2	TRBJ2-3	-	once	TGTGCCAGCAGTACAGGGAAAGTCACAGATACGCAGTATTTT	CASSTGKVTDTQYF
TRBV5-6	TRBJ2-1	TRBD1	-	TGTGCCAGCAGCTTGGGGGGACAGCATTTAACCGAAGGTCGGCAGTTCTTC	CASSLGGQHLTEGRQFF
TRBV13	TRBJ1-6	TRBD1	-	TGTGCCAGCAGCGGGGGACAGGGCCATTCACCCCTCCACTTT	CASSGGQGHSPLHF
TRBV10-2	TRBJ2-4	-	-	TGCGCCAGCAGTGAGGGGGGCAACATTCAGTACTTC	CASSEGGNIQYF
TRBV6-4	TRBJ1-2	TRBD1	-	TGTGCCAGCAGTGACCAGGACAGGGGAGCGCTCACCTTC	CASSDQDRGALTF
TRBV6-4	TRBJ2-6	TRBD1	many	TGTGCCAGCAGCCGGACAGGGGGAAACTCTGGGGCCAACGTCCTGACTTTC	CASSRTGGNSGANVLTF
TRBV28	TRBJ1-4	-	few	TGTGCCAGCAGCTCACCCGGGAGCGAAAAACTGTTTTTT	CASSSPGSEKLFF